These 27 T cell receptor beta chains originate from one sample sequenced in a study of blood T cell repertoires in COVID-19. TCRdb keeps only in-frame clones here, not all; method: immunoSEQ multiplex PCR. The sample lists around 160,000 clones; approximately 80% were seen once. Sequences were obtained from peripheral blood. These receptors all stem from a man aged 60-69 years with active or convalescent COVID-19.

The chain is built from TRBV7-9 and TRBJ1-3; the D is unclear. V lost 4 bases to trimming and J lost 0 bases, with 16 bases between them. This CDR3 contains 17 residues. The germline CDR1 and CDR2 sequences are SEHNR and FQNEAQ (reference sequence). The CDR3 sequence is CASSSSFVEISGNTIYF. The DNA of the CDR3 is TGTGCCAGCAGCTCCTCCTTTGTGGAGATCTCTGGAAACACCATATATTTT.

The genes are TRBV25-1 and TRBJ1-1; TRBD1 matches 8 bases. Germline V gives CDR1 MGHDK, CDR2 SYGVNS. There are 13 residues in the CDR3. V was pared by 9 bases and J by 1 base, with 4 bases of the junction left unmatched. The CDR3 region is CASKGTGNTEAFF. Written as DNA, the CDR3 is TGTGCCAGTAAGGGGACAGGGAACACTGAAGCTTTCTTT.

The chain has TRBV19 and TRBJ1-4; D unresolved. This CDR3 contains 15 residues. Germline V gene data show CDR1 as LNHDA and CDR2 as SQIVND (reference sequence). Trimming removed 6 bases from V and 3 bases from J, with 14 bases in between. The CDR3 reads CASSIQAEANEKLFF. CDR3 in DNA: TGTGCCAGTAGCATCCAGGCGGAGGCTAATGAAAAACTGTTTTTT.

The chain carries TRBV29-1 and TRBJ1-1; TRBD1 aligns across 8 bases. J was trimmed by 5 bases and V by 3 bases; bases with no gene match: 8. Germline V CDR1 and CDR2: SQVTM, ANQGSEA. This CDR3 has 14 amino acids. The CDR3, as DNA: TGCAGCGTTGATTACCAGGGGGCGAGGACTGAAGCTTTCTTT. It specifies CSVDYQGARTEAFF.

The rearrangement joins TRBV18 to TRBJ2-1; D not certain. The CDR3 has 13 residues. CDR1 and CDR2 from the germline V gene are KGHSH and LQKENI. Trimming shortened V by 3 bases and J by 4 bases, and 7 bases separated the two germline ends. CDR3 coding DNA: TGTGCCAGCTCACCCCCCGCGTACAATGAGCAGTTCTTC. Protein product: CASSPPAYNEQFF.

The chain recombines TRBV7-3 with TRBJ2-7; 7 bases align to TRBD2. J lost 1 base, V lost 1 base, and 10 bases had no gene match. CDR3 length equals 17 residues. The V gene's germline CDR1 is SGHTA and CDR2 FQGTGA. DNA for the CDR3: TGTGCCAGCAGCTTAAAGCCAGCCGGGACTACTTCCTACGAGCAGTACTTC. It encodes CASSLKPAGTTSYEQYF.

This clone came up a few times. The chain combines TRBV19 with TRBJ2-1, with TRBD2 identical over 14 bases. This CDR3 region has 18 residues. Trimming at V came to 6 bases and at J to 6 bases, leaving 13 bases not matched to a gene. Germline V gene lookup returns CDR1 LNHDA and CDR2 SQIVND (reference sequence). CDR3 DNA: TGTGCCAGTAGGAAGGGACTAGCGGGAGTGCAAGCAAGCAATGAGCAGTTCTTC. It codes for CASRKGLAGVQASNEQFF.

This chain joins TRBV28 and TRBJ2-5; 12 nucleotides align to TRBD2. CDR1 and CDR2 from the germline V gene are MDHEN and SYDVKM. There are 20 residues in the CDR3. With V trimmed by 5 bases and J by 2 bases, 18 bases remained unmatched. Here the CDR3 DNA reads TGTGCCAGCAGTCCCCTGGGAACTAGCGGGAGGCCGTTTCTACAAGAGACCCAGTACTTC. This translates into CASSPLGTSGRPFLQETQYF.

The rearrangement uses TRBV5-1 and TRBJ2-7; D ambiguous. Germline CDR1 and CDR2: SGHRS and YFSETQ. The V and J ends lost 0 bases and 7 bases respectively, with 5 bases between them. This CDR3 has 11 residues. CDR3 nucleotide sequence: TGCGCCAGCAGCTTGGACACGGAGCAGTACTTC. This sequence encodes CASSLDTEQYF.

The chain is built from TRBV5-4 and TRBJ2-3, with D possibly matching TRBD1 (6 bases). The CDR3 is 15 amino acids. Trimming stripped 2 bases from V and 0 bases from J, with 10 bases between. Per germline, CDR1 SGHNT and CDR2 YYREEE (reference sequence). DNA for the CDR3: TGTGCCAGCAGCTTACAGGGAATCAGCACAGATACGCAGTATTTT. This encodes CASSLQGISTDTQYF.

The rearrangement joins TRBV6-2 or TRBV6-3 to TRBJ2-3, with D possibly TRBD2 on 5 matching bases. With 6 bases removed from V and 5 bases from J, the gap between germline ends came to 21 bases. Looked up from germline, CDR1 is MNHEY and CDR2 is SVGEGT. The CDR3 runs 16 residues. CDR3 DNA sequence: TGTGCCAGCAGCCCGGCCTCCAATATGGCGGGAGATACGCAGTATTTT. Translation: CASSPASNMAGDTQYF.

The chain recombines TRBV7-9 with TRBJ2-7; 10 bases match TRBD1. With V trimmed by 0 bases and J by 5 bases, 1 base remained unmatched. CDR1 and CDR2 from the germline V gene are SEHNR and FQNEAQ (reference sequence). CDR3 length: 14 amino acids. The CDR3 nucleotides read TGTGCCAGCAGCTTAGCCGGGACAGGGGACGAGCAGTACTTC. Protein sequence: CASSLAGTGDEQYF.

The CDR3 sequence: CSASDRLNTEAFF. CDR3 nucleotides: TGCAGTGCCAGTGACAGGCTGAACACTGAAGCTTTCTTT. V is TRBV20-1 and J is TRBJ1-1; a possible D gene is TRBD1 (6 bases). CDR1 is DFQATT, CDR2 SNEGSKA, per germline (reference sequence). The CDR3 spans 13 residues. V lost 6 bases and J lost 0, with 11 bases in between.

The V call is TRBV5-1, the J call TRBJ1-5; no definite D call. The ends were cut back, 3 bases at V and 5 bases at J, with 12 bases in the middle. Germline assignment: CDR1 SGHRS and CDR2 YFSETQ. The CDR3 consists of 14 residues. CDR3 DNA sequence: TGCGCCAGCAGCTCCGGGTCCATTGATCAGCCCCAGCATTTT. This sequence encodes CASSSGSIDQPQHF.

This clone came up once. V gene TRBV4-1 combines with J gene TRBJ2-3; 7 positions match TRBD2. CDR3 length: 15 amino acids. Per the germline V gene, CDR1 is MGHRA and CDR2 is YSYEKL. V was clipped by 7 bases and J by 3 bases; unmatched bases: 10. The CDR3 loop reads CASNSQGGRTDTQYF. CDR3 in DNA: TGCGCCAGCAACAGTCAAGGCGGGAGAACAGATACGCAGTATTTT.

Only a few counts were recorded for this clone. This chain uses TRBV19 with TRBJ2-7; 7 positions match TRBD1. CDR3 length: 15 amino acids. J gave up 6 bases and V 5 bases, and 13 bases lay outside the gene matches. Per the germline V gene, CDR1 is LNHDA and CDR2 is SQIVND (reference sequence). The DNA of the CDR3 is TGTGCCAGTAGTTTGAGACGGGACAGTGGATTCGAGCAGTACTTC. The encoded protein is CASSLRRDSGFEQYF.

The chain links TRBV9 to TRBJ2-3; 10 nucleotides match TRBD2. The V gene end was trimmed by 4 bases and the J gene end by 10 bases; junction bases not matched to a gene: 15. Germline CDR1 SGDLS, CDR2 YYNGEE. The CDR3 has 16 residues. This CDR3 is CASSQGLAFLGGSQYF. CDR3 in DNA: TGTGCCAGCAGCCAGGGACTAGCGTTTTTAGGTGGTTCGCAGTATTTT.

J is TRBJ2-7 and V is TRBV6-2 or TRBV6-3; weak D call: TRBD1 (6 bases). The CDR3 totals 15 residues. Trimming cost V 2 bases and J 5 bases, with 16 bases left between them. Germline values: CDR1 MNHEY, CDR2 SVGEGT. CDR3 sequence (DNA): TGTGCCAGCAGTTACCTAGGGCAGGGGAACGACGAGCAGTACTTC. As protein: CASSYLGQGNDEQYF.

CDR3 in amino acids: CAWSPWTSNYGYTF. In DNA, the CDR3 is TGTGCCTGGAGTCCCTGGACTTCCAACTATGGCTACACCTTC. This chain joins TRBV30 and TRBJ1-2; no clear D. Trimming took 2 bases from V and 2 from J, leaving 12 bases between them. The CDR3 runs 14 residues. Germline V gene data show CDR1 as GTSNPN and CDR2 as SVGIG (reference sequence).

The chain recombines TRBV29-1 with TRBJ2-1; 9 bases match TRBD2. J lost 4 bases, V lost 8 bases, and 6 bases had no gene match. Per germline, CDR1 SQVTM and CDR2 ANQGSEA. CDR3 length: 13 amino acids. The CDR3 DNA reads as TGCAGCTTTCTAGCGGGACGGTACAATGAGCAGTTCTTC. Protein sequence: CSFLAGRYNEQFF.

The CDR3, as DNA: TGTGCCAGCAGCTCGGGACAGCGTAATGAAAAACTGTTTTTT. Protein product: CASSSGQRNEKLFF. This chain connects TRBV7-9 to TRBJ1-4; 7 positions match TRBD1. Germline loops: CDR1 SEHNR, CDR2 FQNEAQ (reference sequence). The CDR3 extends over 14 amino acids. The trim removed 4 bases at V and 4 bases at J, leaving 3 bases unmatched.

This sequence joins TRBV11-3 and TRBJ2-3; possible D gene TRBD1, 5 bases. V shed 5 bases and J shed 2 bases, with 14 bases lying between them. The CDR3 runs 15 residues. Germline-derived CDR1 and CDR2 are SGHNT and YENEEA. The CDR3 is CASSRQGSNTDTQYF. CDR3 DNA sequence: TGTGCCAGCAGCCGGCAGGGATCCAACACAGATACGCAGTATTTT.

The chain has TRBV11-3 and TRBJ2-1; TRBD2 matches at 11 bases. This CDR3 is 15 amino acids long. V dropped 5 bases and J dropped 7; count of bases not matched to a gene: 7. Germline CDR1 SGHNT, CDR2 YENEEA. The CDR3 reads CASSDTSGRSNEQFF. The CDR3 coding sequence is TGTGCCAGCAGCGACACTAGCGGGAGATCGAATGAGCAGTTCTTC. Full variable domain (remainder filled in from reference TRBV11-3 and TRBJ2-1): EAGVVQSPRYKIIEKKQPVAFWCNPISGHNTLYWYLQNLGQGPELLIRYENEEAVDDSQLPKDRFSAERLKGVDSTLKIQPAELGDSAVYLCASSDTSGRSNEQFFGPGTRLTVL.

The chain has TRBV27 and TRBJ1-2, with 10 bases lining up with TRBD1. After removal of 1 base from V and 5 bases from J, the junction contained 4 bases not matched to a gene. Germline CDR1 reads MNHEY; CDR2 reads SMNVEV (reference sequence). The CDR3 runs 15 residues. The CDR3 loop reads CASSLFGQGGYGYTF. The CDR3 DNA follows: TGTGCCAGCAGTTTATTCGGACAGGGGGGGTATGGCTACACCTTC.

This clone was seen just once. The chain joins TRBV7-2 to TRBJ1-2; TRBD1 matches 7 bases. The V gene end was trimmed by 5 bases and the J gene end by 4 bases; junction bases not matched to a gene: 4. Germline CDR1 and CDR2: SGHTA and FQGNSA. The CDR3 loop spans 13 amino acids. In nucleotides, the CDR3 is TGTGCCAGCAGCGCCCAGGGGGGCTATGGCTACACCTTC. Translation gives CASSAQGGYGYTF.

This rearrangement joins TRBV19 to TRBJ1-4; D gene unclear. The germline gives CDR1 LNHDA, CDR2 SQIVND (reference sequence). The CDR3 length is 12 residues. The V and J ends lost 4 bases and 8 bases respectively, with 8 bases between them. Here the CDR3 reads CASSSSREKLFF. In DNA form, the CDR3 reads TGTGCCAGTAGTAGCTCACGGGAAAAACTGTTTTTT. Together with reference TRBV19 and TRBJ1-4, the CDR3 gives the full variable domain: DGGITQSPKYLFRKEGQNVTLSCEQNLNHDAMYWYRQDPGQGLRLIYYSQIVNDFQKGDIAEGYSVSREKKESFPLTVTSAQKNPTAFYLCASSSSREKLFFGSGTQLSVL.

The rearrangement links TRBV9 to TRBJ1-3; D gene uncertain. The germline V and J ends were trimmed by 2 bases and 0 bases, with 6 bases remaining between them. The CDR3 loop spans 14 amino acids. Germline CDR1 and CDR2: SGDLS and YYNGEE. The CDR3 loop is CASSVDTSGNTIYF. CDR3 nucleotide sequence: TGTGCCAGCAGCGTCGACACCTCTGGAAACACCATATATTTT.